This T cell receptor beta chain was recorded in a study of blood T cell repertoires in COVID-19. For the study at large: Both acute and convalescent COVID-19 samples were obtained from the United States, Italy and Spain. Sources were T cells, B-cell-depleted T cells, or PBMCs; the material itself was cDNA or gDNA.

Per the study methods: Amplification from reference gene primers served as the basis for estimated nucleated cell counts. Only in-frame clones appear in the TCRdb table, and some are missing; sequencing was by immunoSEQ multiplex PCR. For V, J and clone size, that table is used; D and trimming come from the DNA. Here the sample spans some 150,000 clones, approximately 83% being singletons. In its sample, this clone was seen once. Material for sequencing was peripheral blood. This receptor was identified in a human donor in a cohort sampled during active COVID-19.

The CDR3: CASSLATRSGNTIYF. The DNA of the CDR3 is TGTGCCAGCAGTTTGGCCACCCGCTCTGGAAACACCATATATTTT. The gene calls are TRBV28 and TRBJ1-3; D is ambiguous. Germline lookup yields CDR1 MDHEN and CDR2 SYDVKM. The CDR3 consists of 15 residues. V lost 3 bases to trimming and J lost 0 bases, with 9 bases between them. The variable domain in full, with the rest retrieved from reference TRBV28 and TRBJ1-3, is DVKVTQSSRYLVKRTGEKVFLECVQDMDHENMFWYRQDPGLGLRLIYFSYDVKMKEKGDIPEGYSVSREKKERFSLILESASTNQTSMYLCASSLATRSGNTIYFGEGSWLTVV.